The T cell receptor beta chain described here comes from a study of identical twins. TCRdb fed the 5' RACE reads into MiXCR, producing one record per CDR3 protein. Altogether hundreds of thousands of distinct CDR3 sequences are present, approximately 13% being singletons, with the ten largest covering approximately 7.9%. The V end lost 6 bases, the J end lost 2 bases, and 11 bases lay between the germline ends. CDR3 length equals 13 residues. These records were also assigned to another study, of yellow fever vaccine responses in identical twins.

The clonotype was recovered from a woman under 30 in good health. The chain joins TRBV12-3 or TRBV12-4 to TRBJ2-7; perhaps TRBD2 as D (6 bases). The sequenced material came from CD8+ T cells sorted from blood. The CDR3 bases are TGTGCCAGCAGGGGGGAGGACCCCTACGAGCAGTACGTC. This codes for CASRGEDPYEQYV.